The present T cell receptor beta chain was sequenced within a study of low-dose radiotherapy and immunotherapy resistance in tumors. Whole-study context: Patients were treated with intravenous nivolumab at 240 mg every two weeks and were also dosed with ipilimumab at 1 mg/kg every six weeks.

The time point denotes: after trial treatment. Treatment described: LDRT plus nivolumab, ipilimumab, low-dose cyclophosphamide and aspirin (RACIN trial). The therapy administered to donors comprised nivolumab, ipilimumab, aspirin, low-dose cyclophosphamide and low-dose radiotherapy. Enrollment required an advanced solid tumor negative for tumor-infiltrating lymphocytes. cDNA synthesis used a TRAV/TRBV-specific primer set for both chains. With a V-primer adapter and a constant-region primer, TCRs were amplified for approximately 19 PCR cycles. TCRdb re-called the reads through MiXCR, storing one row per CDR3 protein. The sample lists some 40,000 distinct CDR3 sequences; roughly 20% were seen once. The receptor was isolated from a female donor with ovarian cancer. Here the sequenced sample was PBMCs, taken after low-dose radiotherapy plus immunotherapy.

DNA of the CDR3: TGTGCCAGCAGTGTATCTAGCACAGATACGCAGTATTTT. It specifies CASSVSSTDTQYF. V is TRBV6-4 and J is TRBJ2-3; D is unclear. The V gene's germline CDR1 is MRHNA and CDR2 SNTAGT. The CDR3 consists of 13 residues. Trimming removed 4 bases at V and 0 bases at J, with 5 bases between.